The 26 T cell receptor beta chains presented below share a single source sample, sequenced in a study of blood T cell repertoires in COVID-19. TCRdb's table, derived via immunoSEQ multiplex PCR, lists solely in-frame clones and lacks some. The table has tens of thousands of clones, 80% to 90% seen once; the top ten hold roughly 45%. Sequencing was carried out using peripheral blood. The receptors originated from an older woman with COVID-19, enrolled during active disease.

This clone appeared a single time. The chain's CDR3 is CASSSGQPLNYGYTF. The DNA for the CDR3 is TGTGCCAGCAGCTCAGGACAGCCCCTAAACTATGGCTACACCTTC. V gene TRBV7-9 combines with J gene TRBJ1-2; D might be TRBD1 (6 bases). This CDR3 has 15 amino acids. Per the germline V gene, CDR1 is SEHNR and CDR2 is FQNEAQ (reference sequence). V was clipped by 4 bases and J by 2 bases, with 14 bases between them. Filled out from reference TRBV7-9 and TRBJ1-2, the complete variable domain reads DTGVSQNPRHKITKRGQNVTFRCDPISEHNRLYWYRQTLGQGPEFLTYFQNEAQLEKSRLLSDRFSAERPKGSFSTLEIQRTEQGDSAMYLCASSSGQPLNYGYTFGSGTRLTVV.

This clone has just a few counts. Other DNA sequences within the sample encode an identical CDR3. The chain has TRBV7-9 and TRBJ2-1; D is unclear. From germline, CDR1 is SEHNR and CDR2 FQNEAQ (reference sequence). The CDR3 runs 14 residues. V lost 0 bases to trimming and J lost 3 bases, with 6 bases between them. The CDR3 coding sequence is TGTGCCAGCAGCTTAGCGGGCAGCTACAATGAGCAGTTCTTC. Translation gives CASSLAGSYNEQFF.

This chain uses TRBV11-2 with TRBJ1-1; D possibly corresponds to TRBD1 (5 bases). This CDR3 contains 12 residues. From germline, CDR1 is SGHAT and CDR2 FQNNGV. V gave up 6 bases and J gave up 3 bases, with 8 bases separating them. The CDR3 loop reads CASSGGYTEAFF. The CDR3 nucleotides read TGTGCCAGCAGTGGGGGGTACACTGAAGCTTTCTTT.

The rearrangement joins TRBV5-1 to TRBJ2-3, with 10 bases aligning to TRBD1. The ends lost 0 bases at V and 3 bases at J; junction bases unmatched: 7. Germline V gene sequence: CDR1 SGHRS, CDR2 YFSETQ. This CDR3 spans 17 amino acids. The CDR3 nucleotides read TGCGCCAGCAGCTTGGACCCGGGACAGGGGCTAACAGATACGCAGTATTTT. It is translated as CASSLDPGQGLTDTQYF.

This rearrangement joins TRBV21-1 to TRBJ2-7; the listed D gene, TRBD1, was not tested against the DNA. TRBV21-1 is a listed pseudogene. The CDR3 totals 13 residues. Written as DNA, the CDR3 is TGTGCCAGCAACCAGACAGGGGGCGACGAGCAGTACTTC. Residues: CASNQTGGDEQYF.

This sequence joins TRBV6-4 and TRBJ2-5; D might be TRBD2 (5 bases). The germline V and J ends were trimmed by 4 bases and 4 bases, with 10 bases remaining between them. Germline CDR1 and CDR2: MRHNA and SNTAGT. The CDR3 extends over 13 amino acids. CDR3 nucleotide sequence: TGTGCCAGCAGTGCGGGGTTGTCAGAGACCCAGTACTTC. Its translation is CASSAGLSETQYF.

The chain uses TRBV4-2 and TRBJ1-2, with D maybe TRBD1 (5 bases). The CDR3 is made up of 18 amino acids. Germline loops: CDR1 LGHNA, CDR2 YNFKEQ. V was cut by 0 bases and J by 1 base, with 18 bases left in between. In DNA, the CDR3 is TGTGCCAGCAGCCAAGAGGTGGCAAGACAGCGAGTTAACTATGGCTACACCTTC. This sequence encodes CASSQEVARQRVNYGYTF.

This rearrangement joins TRBV2 to TRBJ1-1; D gene ambiguous. The CDR3 is 13 amino acids. The germline V gene encodes CDR1 SNHLY and CDR2 FYNNEI. The V and J ends lost 4 bases and 4 bases respectively, with 10 bases between them. CDR3 loop: CASSVVPSTEAFF. Written as DNA, the CDR3 is TGTGCCAGCAGTGTAGTTCCGTCCACTGAAGCTTTCTTT.

The chain couples TRBV3-1 (or the pseudogene TRBV3-2) to TRBJ2-2; D possibly corresponds to TRBD1 (5 bases). The CDR3 loop spans 15 amino acids. Trimming took 1 base from V and 7 from J, leaving 13 bases between them. Germline loops: CDR1 LGHDT, CDR2 YNNKEL (reference sequence). The chain's CDR3 is CASSQGAGSVGELFF. CDR3 coding DNA: TGTGCCAGCAGCCAAGGGGCAGGGTCCGTCGGGGAGCTGTTTTTT.

This rearrangement joins TRBV30 to TRBJ2-7; tentatively, D is TRBD2 (5 bases). V lost 7 bases and J lost 0, with 10 bases in between. This CDR3 has 12 amino acids. CDR1 is GTSNPN, CDR2 SVGIG, per germline (reference sequence). The CDR3 is CALERDSYEQYF. In nucleotides, the CDR3 is TGTGCCTTAGAGAGGGACTCCTACGAGCAGTACTTC.

This chain links TRBV10-3 with TRBJ1-4; D gene uncertain. The CDR3 is 13 residues long. Trimming shortened V by 2 bases and J by 6 bases, and 7 bases separated the two germline ends. Germline V gene sequence: CDR1 ENHRY, CDR2 SYGVKD. CDR3 in DNA: TGTGCCATCAGTGAGACGCGTGATGAAAAACTGTTTTTT. It translates to CAISETRDEKLFF.

This rearrangement joins TRBV2 to TRBJ2-3, with 7 bases lining up with TRBD1. V lost 5 bases to trimming and J lost 4 bases; unmatched junction nucleotides: 3. CDR3 length: 13 residues. CDR1 is SNHLY, CDR2 FYNNEI, per germline. CDR3 sequence (DNA): TGTGCCAGCAGTATAGGGGGCGCAGATACGCAGTATTTT. It translates to CASSIGGADTQYF.

The rearrangement links TRBV6-5 to TRBJ2-7; TRBD2 is a possible D gene (5 bases). The CDR3 contains 15 residues. CDR1 is MNHEY and CDR2 is SVGAGI in the germline V gene. V lost 2 bases and J lost 3, with 14 bases in between. Here the CDR3 reads CASSYPGREGYEQYF. The CDR3 nucleotides read TGTGCCAGCAGTTACCCGGGGAGAGAGGGCTACGAGCAGTACTTC.

V gene TRBV6-5 combines with J gene TRBJ2-1, with 9 positions matching TRBD2. The ends lost 4 bases at V and 4 bases at J; junction bases unmatched: 8. CDR1 is MNHEY and CDR2 is SVGAGI in the germline V gene. CDR3 length: 16 residues. CDR3 sequence (DNA): TGTGCCAGCAGTTCCCAGACTAGCGGAGGGTACAATGAGCAGTTCTTC. Translation gives CASSSQTSGGYNEQFF.

The V gene is TRBV10-3, the J gene TRBJ2-6; a possible D gene is TRBD1 (6 bases). Germline values: CDR1 ENHRY, CDR2 SYGVKD. The CDR3 length is 17 residues. Trimming removed 2 bases from V and 3 bases from J, with 14 bases in between. CDR3 DNA sequence: TGTGCCATCAGTGAGGGCCAGGGGACCCGTGGGGCCAACGTCCTGACTTTC. It translates to CAISEGQGTRGANVLTF.

The V call is TRBV7-8, the J call TRBJ1-5; no clear D. Germline V gives CDR1 SGHVS, CDR2 FQNEAQ. V lost 5 bases and J lost 0, with 8 bases in between. This CDR3 spans 14 amino acids. This CDR3 is CASSMYYSNQPQHF. The CDR3 DNA is TGTGCCAGCAGCATGTATTATAGCAATCAGCCCCAGCATTTT. The variable domain in full, with the rest retrieved from reference TRBV7-8 and TRBJ1-5, is GAGVSQSPRYKVAKRGQDVALRCDPISGHVSLFWYQQALGQGPEFLTYFQNEAQLDKSGLPSDRFFAERPEGSVSTLKIQRTQQEDSAVYLCASSMYYSNQPQHFGDGTRLSIL.

This chain joins TRBV7-8 and TRBJ2-2; D is undetermined. The CDR3 extends over 16 amino acids. Germline loops: CDR1 SGHVS, CDR2 FQNEAQ. Trimming removed 5 bases at V and 0 bases at J, with 13 bases between. CDR3 DNA sequence: TGTGCCAGCAGCCTGGCCCACCCCTCGAACACCGGGGAGCTGTTTTTT. This gives the protein CASSLAHPSNTGELFF.

This chain connects TRBV9 to TRBJ2-2, with TRBD1 matching 9 bases. The CDR3 sequence is 15 residues long. J lost 6 bases, V lost 4 bases, and 7 bases had no gene match. Germline lookup yields CDR1 SGDLS and CDR2 YYNGEE. CDR3 residues: CASSPVGQGPGELFF. The DNA of the CDR3 is TGTGCCAGCAGCCCTGTTGGACAGGGGCCCGGGGAGCTGTTTTTT. The whole variable domain, remainder taken from reference TRBV9 and TRBJ2-2, is DSGVTQTPKHLITATGQRVTLRCSPRSGDLSVYWYQQSLDQGLQFLIQYYNGEERAKGNILERFSAQQFPDLHSELNLSSLELGDSALYFCASSPVGQGPGELFFGEGSRLTVL.

This chain connects TRBV2 to TRBJ2-7; a weak D match, TRBD2 (6 bases). In germline, CDR1 is SNHLY, CDR2 FYNNEI. The CDR3 loop spans 15 amino acids. V lost 4 bases, J lost 2 bases, and 15 bases lay in between. The CDR3: CASSAIGGLAYEQYF. In DNA, the CDR3 is TGTGCCAGCAGTGCCATCGGGGGTCTCGCCTACGAGCAGTACTTC.

The gene calls are TRBV12-5 and TRBJ2-1; 9 bases line up with TRBD2. In germline, CDR1 is LGHNT, CDR2 FRNRAP. V gave up 0 bases and J gave up 8 bases; unmatched junction bases: 8. The CDR3 contains 16 residues. CDR3 sequence reads: CASGLVGGRASYEQFF. The DNA of the CDR3 is TGTGCTAGTGGTTTGGTAGGCGGGAGGGCCTCTTATGAGCAGTTCTTC.

The V gene is TRBV19, the J gene TRBJ1-2; 11 bases match TRBD1. Germline CDR1 and CDR2: LNHDA and SQIVND (reference sequence). The CDR3 runs to 14 residues. The junction had 7 bases not matched to a gene; V was cut back by 5 bases and J by 8 bases. The DNA of the CDR3 is TGTGCCAGTAGTGGCCGGACAGGGGGCCAAGGCTACACCTTC. It specifies CASSGRTGGQGYTF.

V gene TRBV9 combines with J gene TRBJ2-7; possible D gene TRBD1, 5 bases. Germline V gene data show CDR1 as SGDLS and CDR2 as YYNGEE. V lost 0 bases and J 8 bases, leaving 12 bases between the germline ends. The CDR3 has 13 residues. The CDR3 DNA reads as TGTGCCAGCAGCGTAGAAGCGAGACAGCAGCAGTACTTC. Translating it yields CASSVEARQQQYF.

The rearrangement links TRBV19 to TRBJ1-4; no clear D. This CDR3 spans 14 amino acids. CDR1 is LNHDA, CDR2 SQIVND, per germline (reference sequence). Trimming took 6 bases from V and 3 from J, leaving 11 bases between them. CDR3 amino acids: CASRKQIPNEKLFF. CDR3 nucleotide sequence: TGTGCCAGTAGGAAACAGATACCTAATGAAAAACTGTTTTTT.

This clone was seen a handful of times. J is TRBJ2-1 and V is TRBV29-1; perhaps TRBD2 as D (6 bases). V was cut by 0 bases and J by 4 bases, with 22 bases left in between. The germline CDR1 and CDR2 sequences are SQVTM and ANQGSEA. This CDR3 has 18 residues. The CDR3 spells CSVEDRGTRNGGYNEQFF. As DNA, the CDR3 is TGCAGCGTTGAAGATCGTGGGACCCGTAACGGAGGGTACAATGAGCAGTTCTTC.

This chain uses TRBV6-5 with TRBJ2-7, with D possibly matching TRBD1 (5 bases). V was shortened by 2 bases and J by 6 bases, with 14 bases between the two germline ends. Germline V lookup: CDR1 MNHEY, CDR2 SVGAGI. The CDR3 runs to 14 residues. The CDR3 loop reads CASSYGAGLGEQYF. Written as DNA, the CDR3 is TGTGCCAGCAGTTACGGGGCCGGCCTGGGCGAGCAGTACTTC.

This clone was recorded a few times. This chain joins TRBV4-3 and TRBJ2-1; TRBD2 agrees at 8 bases. Germline V CDR1 and CDR2: LGHNA, YSLEER. J was trimmed by 2 bases and V by 4 bases; bases with no gene match: 1. The CDR3 spans 14 residues. CDR3: CASSPGLAYNEQFF. CDR3 coding DNA: TGCGCCAGCAGCCCGGGACTAGCCTACAATGAGCAGTTCTTC.